This T cell receptor (beta chain) was sequenced during a study of T cell responses to AZD1222 COVID-19 vaccine. This table comes from immunoSEQ multiplex PCR, and its TCRdb copy is limited to in-frame clones, with some not included. The profile shows 250,000 or so clones, more than 80% of them singletons. In regard to this clone: The antigen remains undetermined.

Whole-study results and caveats: At baseline, just a handful of AZD1222 recipients tested seropositive.

Germline-derived CDR1 and CDR2 are SEHNR and FQNEAQ (reference sequence). With 1 base removed from V and 4 bases from J, the gap between germline ends came to 14 bases. The CDR3 is 16 residues long. The source material was peripheral blood, sampled on day 0 of AZD1222 vaccination. The clonotype comes from an adult in good health. The chain links TRBV7-9 to TRBJ1-5; the D gene is possibly TRBD1 (5 bases). CDR3 sequence: CASSLGGGERNQPQHF. In nucleotides, the CDR3 is TGTGCCAGCAGCTTAGGTGGGGGGGAACGAAATCAGCCCCAGCATTTT.